Here is one TCR beta chain with its context. The sample originates from a study of monozygotic twins with cystic fibrosis. Repertoires were generated with immunoSEQ multiplex PCR, while TCRdb's copy carries only in-frame clones and drops some. This table has 17,000 or so clones, 96% appearing once. V was cut by 11 bases and J by 0 bases, with 8 bases left in between. CDR1 and CDR2 (germline): MRHNA, SNTAGT. There are 12 residues in the CDR3. This receptor was obtained from a girl between 2 and 10 years old with cystic fibrosis. This chain links TRBV6-4 with TRBJ1-3, with D tentatively TRBD1 (5 bases). The sequenced sample was blood. The DNA of the CDR3 is TGTGCCCCCGGGGGCTCTGGAAACACCATATATTTT. It specifies CAPGGSGNTIYF.